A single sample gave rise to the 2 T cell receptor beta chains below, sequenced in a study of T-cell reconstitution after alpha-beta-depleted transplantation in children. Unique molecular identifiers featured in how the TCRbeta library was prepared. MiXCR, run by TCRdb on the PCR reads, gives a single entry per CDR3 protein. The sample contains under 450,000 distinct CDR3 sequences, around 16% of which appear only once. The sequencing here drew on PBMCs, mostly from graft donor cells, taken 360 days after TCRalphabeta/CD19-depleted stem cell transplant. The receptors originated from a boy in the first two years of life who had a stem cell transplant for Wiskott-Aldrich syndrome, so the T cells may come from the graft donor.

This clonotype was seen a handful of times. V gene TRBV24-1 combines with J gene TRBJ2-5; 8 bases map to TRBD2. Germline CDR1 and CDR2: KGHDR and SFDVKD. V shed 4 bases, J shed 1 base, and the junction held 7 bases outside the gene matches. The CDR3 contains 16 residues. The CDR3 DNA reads TGTGCCACCAGTGACACAGCGGGAGCCATCCAAGAGACCCAGTACTTC. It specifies CATSDTAGAIQETQYF.

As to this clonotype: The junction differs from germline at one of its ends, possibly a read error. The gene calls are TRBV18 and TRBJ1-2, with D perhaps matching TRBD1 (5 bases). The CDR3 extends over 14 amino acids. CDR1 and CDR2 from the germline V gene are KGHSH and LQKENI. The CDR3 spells CASSRRETVYGHTF. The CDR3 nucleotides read TGTGCCAGCTCACGACGGGAGACAGTCTATGGCCACACCTTC.